This T cell receptor (beta chain) was documented in a study of PD-1 blockade in classical Hodgkin lymphoma. Study-level information: Nivolumab dosing for patients was 3 mg/kg, administered intravenously every 2 weeks.

All patients relapsed after autologous stem cell transplantation, and brentuximab vedotin exposure varied. The CDR3 covers 14 residues. The V gene's germline CDR1 is SNHLY and CDR2 FYNNEI. V lost 8 bases, J lost 0 bases, and 11 bases lay in between. Clones were sequenced by immunoSEQ multiplex PCR, and TCRdb holds only the in-frame ones, with some missing. The sample lists tens of thousands of clones; 89% were seen once. The rearrangement joins TRBV2 to TRBJ2-1; D unresolved. This material consisted of peripheral blood mononuclear cells (PBMCs), taken before the second cycle of nivolumab. This sequence originates from a human donor with classical Hodgkin lymphoma. CDR3 DNA sequence: TGTGCCAGCTCGCGCGCGAGCTCCTACAATGAGCAGTTCTTC. This encodes CASSRASSYNEQFF.